The T cell receptor (beta chain) under discussion was sequenced for a study of shared clonotypes between healthy human individuals. Across the study: The composition of the donors was a couple of women and a few men aged 18 to 49. General observations from the study: On the whole, naive subsets had larger estimated richness than memory subsets had.

Germline CDR1 reads SGHVS; CDR2 reads FNYEAQ. V lost 4 bases to trimming and J lost 6 bases; unmatched junction nucleotides: 11. The CDR3 sequence is 15 residues long. The assay ran at deep level. Data came from immunoSEQ multiplex PCR; TCRdb stores just in-frame clones and leaves some out. This table holds 850,000 to 1,200,000 clones, approximately 76% found once. Turning to this clone: Its specificity is unknown.

The chain couples TRBV7-6 to TRBJ2-7; 8 nucleotides agree with TRBD1. Sequenced input: memory CD4+ T cells sorted from blood. The subset was: CD45RA-negative fraction. This clonotype was sampled from a man in his late teens or twenties in good health. CDR3 sequence reads: CASSSGGQGFGEQYF. CDR3 nucleotides: TGTGCCAGCAGCTCCGGTGGACAGGGATTCGGCGAGCAGTACTTC.